This TCR beta chain is from a study of a mutant IDH1 vaccine in newly diagnosed glioma. This sample's time point: baseline, week 1 (first vaccination visit). The treatment denotes: pre-vaccination baseline after standard-of-care therapy. Astrocytomas found in donors were new, WHO grade 3 or 4, IDH1-mutant and ATRX-lost. The table came from immunoSEQ multiplex PCR; TCRdb's copy has only in-frame clones and leaves some out. The data hold 59,000 or so clones, with more than 90% observed a single time. The germline V and J ends were trimmed by 6 bases and 0 bases, with 8 bases remaining between them. This CDR3 is 13 amino acids long. Germline CDR1 reads MNHEY; CDR2 reads SVGAGI.

This TCR derives from a man over 45 with glioma. Source: PBMCs, taken from a glioma patient treated with radiotherapy, temozolomide or both. The V and J genes are TRBV6-5 and TRBJ1-1; D ambiguous. CDR3 sequence reads: CASRRELNTEAFF. In DNA, the CDR3 is TGTGCCAGCAGGCGGGAGCTGAACACTGAAGCTTTCTTT.